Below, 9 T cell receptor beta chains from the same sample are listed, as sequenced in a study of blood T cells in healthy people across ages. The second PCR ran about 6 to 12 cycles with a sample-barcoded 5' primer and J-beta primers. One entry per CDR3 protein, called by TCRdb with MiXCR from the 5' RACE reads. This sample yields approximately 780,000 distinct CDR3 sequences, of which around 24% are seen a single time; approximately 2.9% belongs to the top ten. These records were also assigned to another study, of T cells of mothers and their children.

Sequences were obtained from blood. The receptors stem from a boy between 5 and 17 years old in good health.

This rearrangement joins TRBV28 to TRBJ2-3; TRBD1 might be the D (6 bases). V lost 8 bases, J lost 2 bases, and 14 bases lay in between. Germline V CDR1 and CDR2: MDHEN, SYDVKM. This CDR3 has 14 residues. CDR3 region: CASSGDRNTDTQYF. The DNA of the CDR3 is TGTGCCAGCTCAGGAGACAGGAACACAGATACGCAGTATTTT.

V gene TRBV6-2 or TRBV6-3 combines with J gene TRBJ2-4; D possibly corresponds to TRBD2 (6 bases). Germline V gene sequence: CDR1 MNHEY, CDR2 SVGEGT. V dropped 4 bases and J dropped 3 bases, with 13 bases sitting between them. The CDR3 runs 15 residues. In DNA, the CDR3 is TGTGCCAGCAGTTTCGATTGGGGAGGCAAAAACATTCAGTACTTC. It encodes CASSFDWGGKNIQYF.

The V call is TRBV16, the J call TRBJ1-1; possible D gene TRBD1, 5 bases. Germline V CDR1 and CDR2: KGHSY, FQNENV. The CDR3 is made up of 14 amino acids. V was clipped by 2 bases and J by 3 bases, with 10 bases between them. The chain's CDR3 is CASSQGGWDTEAFF. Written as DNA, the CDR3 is TGTGCCAGCAGCCAAGGGGGATGGGACACTGAAGCTTTCTTT.

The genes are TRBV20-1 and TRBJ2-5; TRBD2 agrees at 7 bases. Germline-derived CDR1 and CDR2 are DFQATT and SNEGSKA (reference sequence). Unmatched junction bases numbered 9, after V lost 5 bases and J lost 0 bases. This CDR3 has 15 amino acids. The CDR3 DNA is TGCAGTGCTCGACTATTGGGGGGGGACCAAGAGACCCAGTACTTC. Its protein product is CSARLLGGDQETQYF.

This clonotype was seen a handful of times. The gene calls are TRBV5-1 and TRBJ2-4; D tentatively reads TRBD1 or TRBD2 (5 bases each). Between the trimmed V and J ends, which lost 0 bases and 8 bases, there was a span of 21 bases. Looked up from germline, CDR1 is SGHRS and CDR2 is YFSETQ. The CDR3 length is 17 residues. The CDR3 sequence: CASSLGLFRDVGDIQYF. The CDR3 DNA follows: TGCGCCAGCAGCTTGGGATTGTTCCGGGACGTCGGGGACATTCAGTACTTC. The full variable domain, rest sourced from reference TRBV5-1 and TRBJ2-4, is KAGVTQTPRYLIKTRGQQVTLSCSPISGHRSVSWYQQTPGQGLQFLFEYFSETQRNKGNFPGRFSGRQFSNSRSEMNVSTLELGDSALYLCASSLGLFRDVGDIQYFGAGTRLSVL.

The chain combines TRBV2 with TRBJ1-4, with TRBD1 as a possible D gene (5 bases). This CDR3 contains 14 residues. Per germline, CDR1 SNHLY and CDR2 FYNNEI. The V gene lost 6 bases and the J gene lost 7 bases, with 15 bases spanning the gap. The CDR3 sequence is CASRMTVSSEKLFF. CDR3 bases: TGTGCCAGCAGAATGACAGTCTCTTCTGAAAAACTGTTTTTT.

CDR3 sequence: CSVDDRGSYGNTEAFF. As DNA, the CDR3 is TGCAGCGTTGATGACAGGGGATCCTATGGGAACACTGAAGCTTTCTTT. The V gene is TRBV29-1, the J gene TRBJ1-1, with 8 bases identical to TRBD1. This CDR3 spans 16 amino acids. Losses at the gene ends were 3 bases for V and 1 base for J; bases not matched to a gene: 10. From germline, CDR1 is SQVTM and CDR2 ANQGSEA.

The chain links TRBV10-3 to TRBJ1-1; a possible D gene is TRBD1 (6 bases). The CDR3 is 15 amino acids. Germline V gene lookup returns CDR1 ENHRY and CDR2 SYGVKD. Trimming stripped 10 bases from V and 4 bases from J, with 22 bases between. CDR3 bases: TGTGCCACCCGAACGTTTGGGGGCGTAGGCACTGAAGCTTTCTTT. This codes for CATRTFGGVGTEAFF.

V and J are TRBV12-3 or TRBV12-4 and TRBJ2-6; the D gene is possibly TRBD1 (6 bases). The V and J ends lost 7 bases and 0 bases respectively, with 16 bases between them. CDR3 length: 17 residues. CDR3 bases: TGTGCCAGCATTCCCGGGACACGCAGCTCTGGGGCCAACGTCCTGACTTTC. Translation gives CASIPGTRSSGANVLTF.